The sequence of this T cell receptor (beta chain) was determined in a study of radiotherapy plus CTLA-4 blockade in lung cancer. Clones were read by immunoSEQ multiplex PCR, and TCRdb kept only the in-frame ones, dropping some. The sample yields some 110,000 clones, approximately 87% seen once. From germline, CDR1 is SQVTM and CDR2 ANQGSEA. The V segment lost 7 bases and the J segment 4 bases; nucleotides outside the gene matches: 0. The CDR3 extends over 11 amino acids. The gene calls are TRBV29-1 and TRBJ2-5, with 10 bases matching TRBD1. This clonotype originated in a human donor with non-small cell lung cancer that progressed on radiotherapy plus ipilimumab. Some clones in this sample may be carry-over from other donors' samples. Source: peripheral blood, taken from a patient treated with radiotherapy plus ipilimumab. CDR3 in amino acids: CSGDRGETQYF. The CDR3 coding sequence is TGCAGCGGGGACAGGGGAGAGACCCAGTACTTC. Full variable domain (outside the CDR3, taken from reference TRBV29-1 and TRBJ2-5): SAVISQKPSRDICQRGTSLTIQCQVDSQVTMMFWYRQQPGQSLTLIATANQGSEATYESGFVIDKFPISRPNLTFSTLTVSNMSPEDSSIYLCSGDRGETQYFGPGTRLLVL.